These 15 T cell receptor beta chains were sequenced from one sample in a study of control samples from healthy donors and cancer patients. This table comes from immunoSEQ multiplex PCR, and its TCRdb copy is limited to in-frame clones, with some not included. Among about 130,000 clones listed, under 95% were seen once. Specimen: PBMCs. These receptors originate from a man aged 45 to 65 with head and neck cancer.

In this sample, this clone is medium-sized. This chain links TRBV9 with TRBJ1-4, with unresolved D. V was trimmed by 4 bases and J by 0 bases, leaving 10 bases between them. CDR1 and CDR2 from the germline V gene are SGDLS and YYNGEE. This CDR3 has 15 amino acids. The CDR3 bases are TGTGCCAGCAGCATGAGGGAATCAACTAATGAAAAACTGTTTTTT. Its protein product is CASSMRESTNEKLFF.

V gene TRBV11-2 combines with J gene TRBJ1-5; D gene ambiguous. This CDR3 has 12 residues. With 3 bases removed from V and 4 bases from J, the gap between germline ends came to 4 bases. The germline V gene has CDR1 SGHAT and CDR2 FQNNGV. As DNA, the CDR3 is TGTGCCAGCAGCTTTGGGAATCAGCCCCAGCATTTT. This sequence encodes CASSFGNQPQHF. Drawing the rest from reference TRBV11-2 and TRBJ1-5, the complete variable domain is EAGVAQSPRYKIIEKRQSVAFWCNPISGHATLYWYQQILGQGPKLLIQFQNNGVVDDSQLPKDRFSAERLKGVDSTLKIQPAKLEDSAVYLCASSFGNQPQHFGDGTRLSIL.

The gene calls are TRBV6-5 and TRBJ2-1; TRBD2 aligns across 13 bases. The germline gives CDR1 MNHEY, CDR2 SVGAGI. After removal of 6 bases from V and 4 bases from J, the junction contained 0 bases not matched to a gene. CDR3 length equals 14 residues. This CDR3 reads CASRLAGGYNEQFF. The DNA for the CDR3 is TGTGCCAGCAGACTAGCGGGGGGGTACAATGAGCAGTTCTTC.

The rearrangement joins TRBV20-1 to TRBJ2-7, with a possible D match to TRBD2 (5 bases). This CDR3 region has 12 residues. V lost 6 bases, J lost 9 bases, and 18 bases lay in between. Germline-derived CDR1 and CDR2 are DFQATT and SNEGSKA (reference sequence). CDR3 sequence: CSASGNLRGQYF. DNA of the CDR3: TGCAGTGCAAGTGGGAATTTACGGGGGCAGTACTTC.

There are a few counts of this clone. The chain employs TRBV19 and TRBJ1-5; a possible D gene is TRBD1 (6 bases). The CDR3 spans 15 residues. Per germline, CDR1 LNHDA and CDR2 SQIVND (reference sequence). V gave up 1 base and J gave up 7 bases, with 14 bases separating them. DNA for the CDR3: TGTGCCAGTAGTATAGCCCGGACGACAGGCCAGCCCCAGCATTTT. It encodes CASSIARTTGQPQHF.

This rearrangement joins TRBV4-3 to TRBJ1-6, with 8 bases fitting TRBD1. V lost 4 bases and J lost 8; bases outside the gene matches: 4. Germline V gene sequence: CDR1 LGHNA, CDR2 YSLEER. CDR3 length: 14 amino acids. CDR3 region: CASSPGQGYSPLHF. The CDR3 DNA sequence: TGCGCCAGCAGCCCCGGACAGGGCTATTCACCCCTCCACTTT.

The chain combines TRBV5-8 with TRBJ2-1; 9 nucleotides match TRBD2. The CDR3 consists of 16 residues. In germline, CDR1 is SGHTS, CDR2 YDEGEE. V shed 1 base and J 2 bases; nucleotides not matched to a gene: 4. The CDR3 is CASSLMASGAYNEQFF. The CDR3 DNA is TGTGCCAGCAGCTTGATGGCTAGCGGGGCCTACAATGAGCAGTTCTTC.

As DNA, the CDR3 is TGTGCCAGCAGTTACGGACTAGCGGGGGTTGAGCAGTTCTTC. This encodes CASSYGLAGVEQFF. The chain has TRBV6-5 and TRBJ2-1; 13 bases agree with TRBD2. The germline gives CDR1 MNHEY, CDR2 SVGAGI. J was trimmed by 9 bases and V by 2 bases; bases with no gene match: 1. The CDR3 is 14 residues long.

This clone was seen a single time. The chain recombines TRBV4-2 with TRBJ1-4; 8 bases align to TRBD1. From germline, CDR1 is LGHNA and CDR2 YNFKEQ. With 2 bases clipped from V and 6 bases from J, the junction kept 8 bases outside the gene matches. This CDR3 contains 16 residues. The CDR3 region is CASSQPDRGEDEKLFF. The CDR3 nucleotides are TGTGCCAGCAGCCAACCCGACAGGGGCGAGGATGAAAAACTGTTTTTT.

The chain employs TRBV19 and TRBJ1-1; tentative D call: TRBD1 (6 bases). This CDR3 region has 12 residues. Germline values: CDR1 LNHDA, CDR2 SQIVND (reference sequence). The CDR3 DNA reads TGTGCTTCGGGGGGGCGGTGGACTGAAGCTTTCTTT. Amino acids: CASGGRWTEAFF.

V gene TRBV10-2 combines with J gene TRBJ1-5; no reliable D call. Trimming cost V 6 bases and J 3 bases, with 9 bases left between them. Per germline, CDR1 WSHSY and CDR2 SAAADI. CDR3 length equals 13 residues. The CDR3 sequence: CASRSGFNQPQHF. DNA of the CDR3: TGCGCCAGCAGATCGGGTTTCAATCAGCCCCAGCATTTT.

This sequence joins TRBV6-4 and TRBJ2-2; possibly TRBD1 for D (5 bases). The CDR3 spans 14 residues. Germline values: CDR1 MRHNA, CDR2 SNTAGT. Trimming left V 5 bases short and J 4 bases short, with 11 bases between. The CDR3 DNA sequence: TGTGCCAGCAGTAGGGGCGACGGCACCGGGGAGCTGTTTTTT. Translating gives CASSRGDGTGELFF.

The genes are TRBV5-1 and TRBJ2-5; 8 positions match TRBD2. CDR3 length equals 16 residues. Germline lookup yields CDR1 SGHRS and CDR2 YFSETQ. With 5 bases clipped from V and 5 bases from J, the junction kept 14 bases outside the gene matches. The CDR3 region is CASRHGTSSGEETQYF. The CDR3 DNA is TGCGCCAGCAGGCACGGGACTAGTTCAGGCGAGGAGACCCAGTACTTC.

The chain is built from TRBV9 and TRBJ1-4, with unresolved D. CDR3 length: 17 residues. Germline CDR1 and CDR2: SGDLS and YYNGEE. Trimming took 0 bases from V and 0 from J, leaving 12 bases between them. Here the CDR3 DNA reads TGTGCCAGCAGCGTAGAGGGTTCCTCTGCAACTAATGAAAAACTGTTTTTT. It codes for CASSVEGSSATNEKLFF.

This chain uses TRBV7-2 with TRBJ2-2, with D perhaps matching TRBD2 (5 bases). This CDR3 spans 15 amino acids. Germline assignment: CDR1 SGHTA and CDR2 FQGNSA. Trimming stripped 1 base from V and 6 bases from J, with 12 bases between. This CDR3 reads CASSLEGRAAGELFF. CDR3 DNA sequence: TGTGCCAGCAGCTTAGAAGGGAGAGCGGCCGGGGAGCTGTTTTTT.